Shown below are 29 T cell receptor beta chains from a single sample sequenced in a study of blood T cell repertoires in COVID-19 (TCRdb year 2020). Library prep was done by the immunoSEQ multiplex PCR assay. TCRdb mirrors the immuneACCESS table, restricted to in-frame sequences. Some clones are absent from its copies; in checked studies, under half trace to an unresolved V gene, and the reason for the others is unknown. Present in this sample are fewer than 350,000 clones, about 86% of which were seen just once. Roughly 12% of the sample is taken by the ten largest. Sequencing was done on a sample of peripheral blood. These receptors all stem from a woman aged 25 to 39 with COVID-19, enrolled during active disease.

The V gene is TRBV7-9, the J gene TRBJ1-2; D remains unclear. This CDR3 spans 16 amino acids. Trimming left V 5 bases short and J 2 bases short, with 18 bases between. CDR1 SEHNR and CDR2 FQNEAQ come from the germline V gene (reference sequence). In DNA form, the CDR3 reads TGTGCCAGCAGCCCCACCCTTGAGGATCCGAACTATGGCTACACCTTC. It specifies CASSPTLEDPNYGYTF.

Here the CDR3 reads CASKFGDRASYEQYF. The CDR3 DNA is TGTGCCAGTAAGTTCGGTGACAGGGCCTCCTACGAGCAGTACTTC. The chain joins TRBV19 to TRBJ2-7; 7 bases fit TRBD1. The junction had 9 bases not matched to a gene; V was cut back by 7 bases and J by 0 bases. In germline, CDR1 is LNHDA, CDR2 SQIVND (reference sequence). The CDR3 runs 15 residues.

This chain joins TRBV19 and TRBJ1-3, with D hard to call. Trimming took 6 bases from V and 0 from J, leaving 6 bases between them. This CDR3 contains 13 residues. Germline CDR1 is LNHDA and CDR2 is SQIVND (reference sequence). In DNA, the CDR3 is TGTGCCAGTAGCGAGAGCTCTGGAAACACCATATATTTT. This codes for CASSESSGNTIYF.

The chain recombines TRBV28 with TRBJ2-3, with no clear D. Trimming took off 8 bases at V and 6 bases at J, with 12 bases between the two ends. The CDR3 covers 12 residues. From germline, CDR1 is MDHEN and CDR2 SYDVKM. The CDR3 spells CASAETWDTQYF. The DNA of the CDR3 is TGTGCCAGCGCGGAGACCTGGGATACGCAGTATTTT.

This chain joins TRBV5-4 and TRBJ2-2, with 10 bases that match TRBD2. Germline V lookup: CDR1 SGHNT, CDR2 YYREEE (reference sequence). This CDR3 is 15 amino acids long. Trimming at V came to 6 bases and at J to 7 bases, leaving 9 bases not matched to a gene. As DNA, the CDR3 is TGTGCCAGCATCAGCGGGACTAGCGAGATCGGGGAGCTGTTTTTT. Its protein is CASISGTSEIGELFF.

The chain couples TRBV5-1 to TRBJ2-3, with D maybe TRBD1 (5 bases). CDR3 length: 14 amino acids. Trimming left V 0 bases short and J 4 bases short, with 9 bases between. Germline values: CDR1 SGHRS, CDR2 YFSETQ. The CDR3: CASSLGWGADTQYF. CDR3 sequence (DNA): TGCGCCAGCAGCTTGGGGTGGGGCGCAGATACGCAGTATTTT.

The chain is built from TRBV11-3 and TRBJ2-2; TRBD1 matches at 7 bases. This CDR3 spans 15 amino acids. Germline V gene sequence: CDR1 SGHNT, CDR2 YENEEA. Unmatched junction bases numbered 2, after V lost 3 bases and J lost 1 base. The CDR3 loop is CASSFGQENTGELFF. DNA of the CDR3: TGTGCCAGCAGCTTCGGACAGGAGAACACCGGGGAGCTGTTTTTT. Looking up the rest from reference TRBV11-3 and TRBJ2-2 gives the full variable domain: EAGVVQSPRYKIIEKKQPVAFWCNPISGHNTLYWYLQNLGQGPELLIRYENEEAVDDSQLPKDRFSAERLKGVDSTLKIQPAELGDSAVYLCASSFGQENTGELFFGEGSRLTVL.

A single count supports this clone. This chain connects TRBV28 to TRBJ2-3; D ambiguous. Trimming shortened V by 6 bases and J by 0 bases, and 10 bases separated the two germline ends. CDR1 MDHEN and CDR2 SYDVKM come from the germline V gene. The length of the CDR3 is 14 residues. The CDR3 DNA reads as TGTGCCAGCAGGTCGGGTTGGAGCACAGATACGCAGTATTTT. Protein product: CASRSGWSTDTQYF. The whole variable domain, filled in from reference TRBV28 and TRBJ2-3, reads DVKVTQSSRYLVKRTGEKVFLECVQDMDHENMFWYRQDPGLGLRLIYFSYDVKMKEKGDIPEGYSVSREKKERFSLILESASTNQTSMYLCASRSGWSTDTQYFGPGTRLTVL.

The rearrangement links TRBV14 to TRBJ2-1; D ambiguous. From germline, CDR1 is SGHDN and CDR2 FVKESK. Trimming pared 2 bases from V and 0 bases from J, leaving 8 bases between. The CDR3 has 15 residues. Here the CDR3 reads CASSQQARSYNEQFF. CDR3 bases: TGTGCCAGCAGCCAACAGGCGCGCTCCTACAATGAGCAGTTCTTC.

The V and J genes are TRBV2 and TRBJ2-1, with 13 bases that match TRBD2. Germline assignment: CDR1 SNHLY and CDR2 FYNNEI. The length of the CDR3 is 15 residues. V was pared by 6 bases and J by 8 bases, with 7 bases of the junction left unmatched. CDR3 DNA sequence: TGTGCCAGCAGAAACACCGGGACTAGCGGGGATGAGCAGTTCTTC. Its protein is CASRNTGTSGDEQFF. Based on the CDR3 plus reference TRBV2 and TRBJ2-1, the full variable domain is EPEVTQTPSHQVTQMGQEVILRCVPISNHLYFYWYRQILGQKVEFLVSFYNNEISEKSEIFDDQFSVERPDGSNFTLKIRSTKLEDSAMYFCASRNTGTSGDEQFFGPGTRLTVL.

The V call is TRBV4-1, the J call TRBJ1-3, with D uncertain. Germline CDR1 and CDR2: MGHRA and YSYEKL. The CDR3 sequence is 15 residues long. V lost 0 bases and J lost 0, with 6 bases in between. CDR3 DNA sequence: TGCGCCAGCAGCCAAGATTTCCACTCTGGAAACACCATATATTTT. Translated, it gives CASSQDFHSGNTIYF.

The chain joins TRBV3-1 (or the pseudogene TRBV3-2) to TRBJ2-5, with unresolved D. Trimming cost V 0 bases and J 1 base, with 9 bases left between them. From germline, CDR1 is LGHDT and CDR2 YNNKEL (reference sequence). The CDR3 totals 15 residues. In DNA form, the CDR3 reads TGTGCCAGCAGCCAAGACCCCCTAGGCCAAGAGACCCAGTACTTC. It codes for CASSQDPLGQETQYF.

The chain recombines TRBV19 with TRBJ1-2; D may be TRBD1 (6 bases). The CDR3 runs to 13 residues. Germline lookup yields CDR1 LNHDA and CDR2 SQIVND (reference sequence). V was clipped by 9 bases and J by 0 bases, with 11 bases between them. For the CDR3, the DNA is TGTGCCAGCCACGGACAGCCTAACTATGGCTACACCTTC. This translates into CASHGQPNYGYTF.

This clone was counted between two and nine times. Other DNA variants within this sample encode the same CDR3. The chain uses TRBV5-1 and TRBJ2-7; no clear D. The CDR3 covers 13 residues. Trimming took off 0 bases at V and 0 bases at J, with 4 bases between the two ends. Germline CDR1 SGHRS, CDR2 YFSETQ. The DNA for the CDR3 is TGCGCCAGCAGCTTGGGGGCCTCCTACGAGCAGTACTTC. Encoded protein: CASSLGASYEQYF. Supplemented by reference TRBV5-1 and TRBJ2-7, the full variable domain reads KAGVTQTPRYLIKTRGQQVTLSCSPISGHRSVSWYQQTPGQGLQFLFEYFSETQRNKGNFPGRFSGRQFSNSRSEMNVSTLELGDSALYLCASSLGASYEQYFGPGTRLTVT.

The chain carries TRBV4-1 and TRBJ1-5; 8 bases map to TRBD1. V dropped 0 bases and J dropped 6; count of bases not matched to a gene: 4. Germline assignment: CDR1 MGHRA and CDR2 YSYEKL. The CDR3 is 15 amino acids. CDR3 protein: CASSQDYRGVQPQHF. The CDR3 coding sequence is TGCGCCAGCAGCCAAGATTACAGGGGGGTTCAGCCCCAGCATTTT.

The genes are TRBV5-4 and TRBJ2-3; TRBD2 aligns across 10 bases. The CDR3 is 16 residues long. Unmatched junction bases numbered 12, after V lost 6 bases and J lost 5 bases. Germline V CDR1 and CDR2: SGHNT, YYREEE (reference sequence). Here the CDR3 DNA reads TGTGCCAGCACCCGGGGAGCTAGCGGGGGCAGAGATACGCAGTATTTT. This encodes CASTRGASGGRDTQYF.

The CDR3 DNA follows: TGTGCCAGCAGCTTAAAACCCGGCAGGGCCGGGGAGCTGTTTTTT. As protein: CASSLKPGRAGELFF. The chain uses TRBV7-9 and TRBJ2-2, with a tentative D call TRBD1 (5 bases). The CDR3 spans 15 residues. In germline, CDR1 is SEHNR, CDR2 FQNEAQ (reference sequence). V shed 2 bases and J shed 6 bases, with 13 bases lying between them.

This clone appeared a few times. The genes are TRBV5-1 and TRBJ2-5, with no clear D. Trimming cost V 5 bases and J 2 bases, with 16 bases left between them. The germline CDR1 and CDR2 sequences are SGHRS and YFSETQ. The CDR3 sequence is 15 residues long. CDR3 bases: TGCGCCAGCAGTTTTCAGACTCGCCCTCAAGAGACCCAGTACTTC. This encodes CASSFQTRPQETQYF.

The chain employs TRBV3-1 (or the pseudogene TRBV3-2) and TRBJ1-6; TRBD1 is a possible D gene (6 bases). CDR1 LGHDT and CDR2 YNNKEL come from the germline V gene (reference sequence). The CDR3 spans 17 residues. V was cut by 1 base and J by 6 bases, with 16 bases left in between. This CDR3 is CASSQGTQGFGNSPLHF. The DNA of the CDR3 is TGTGCCAGCAGCCAAGGTACGCAGGGGTTCGGTAATTCACCCCTCCACTTT.

The rearrangement joins TRBV28 to TRBJ2-5; 12 bases are a match to TRBD2. Trimming cost V 6 bases and J 6 bases; bases outside gene matches: 23. The germline gives CDR1 MDHEN, CDR2 SYDVKM. The CDR3 spans 20 residues. DNA of the CDR3: TGTGCCAGCAGCGCTCCGCTCGGGCTAGCGGGGGGGAGGGGTCCAAAGACCCAGTACTTC. This gives the protein CASSAPLGLAGGRGPKTQYF.

V is TRBV20-1 and J is TRBJ2-7; D might be TRBD2 (6 bases). Looked up from germline, CDR1 is DFQATT and CDR2 is SNEGSKA (reference sequence). The V and J ends lost 1 base and 12 bases respectively, with 13 bases between them. This CDR3 has 11 residues. The CDR3 sequence is CSARVSGVLYF. CDR3 sequence (DNA): TGCAGTGCTAGAGTTAGCGGTGTCTTGTACTTC.

The chain uses TRBV14 and TRBJ2-7, with a tentative D call TRBD1 (6 bases). CDR1 SGHDN and CDR2 FVKESK come from the germline V gene. V gave up 5 bases and J gave up 3 bases, with 11 bases separating them. The CDR3 has 13 residues. Written as DNA, the CDR3 is TGTGCCAGCAGCTGGGACACCCTCTACGAGCAGTACTTC. This translates into CASSWDTLYEQYF. Combining the CDR3 with reference TRBV14 and TRBJ2-7 gives the whole variable domain EAGVTQFPSHSVIEKGQTVTLRCDPISGHDNLYWYRRVMGKEIKFLLHFVKESKQDESGMPNNRFLAERTGGTYSTLKVQPAELEDSGVYFCASSWDTLYEQYFGPGTRLTVT.

The chain carries TRBV2 and TRBJ2-7, with no clear D. The CDR3 sequence is 12 residues long. In germline, CDR1 is SNHLY, CDR2 FYNNEI. The V and J ends lost 4 bases and 4 bases respectively, with 8 bases between them. CDR3 region: CASSVAAYEQYF. For the CDR3, the DNA is TGTGCCAGCAGTGTGGCAGCGTACGAGCAGTACTTC.

The J gene is TRBJ1-2, the V gene TRBV7-8; D call uncertain. The CDR3 runs to 15 residues. Germline values: CDR1 SGHVS, CDR2 FQNEAQ. The V gene lost 5 bases and the J gene lost 8 bases, with 21 bases spanning the gap. CDR3 coding DNA: TGTGCCAGCAGCCCAGCAGGCCTTACCCCGGGAGGCTACACCTTC. Protein: CASSPAGLTPGGYTF.

The chain has TRBV14 and TRBJ2-3, with 9 bases fitting TRBD2. This CDR3 has 17 residues. Germline lookup yields CDR1 SGHDN and CDR2 FVKESK. With 0 bases clipped from V and 6 bases from J, the junction kept 10 bases outside the gene matches. The CDR3 DNA reads TGTGCCAGCAGCCAAGATATAGGGCGGGGGGGCCTGGATACGCAGTATTTT. Its protein is CASSQDIGRGGLDTQYF.

This rearrangement joins TRBV7-2 to TRBJ2-3, with 7 bases fitting TRBD1. There are 16 residues in the CDR3. CDR1 and CDR2 from the germline V gene are SGHTA and FQGNSA. V was pared by 5 bases and J by 1 base, with 9 bases of the junction left unmatched. CDR3 coding DNA: TGTGCCAGCAGCCCGAACCCGGGACAGCGCACAGATACGCAGTATTTT. Its translation is CASSPNPGQRTDTQYF. The full variable domain, completed using reference TRBV7-2 and TRBJ2-3, is GAGVSQSPSNKVTEKGKDVELRCDPISGHTALYWYRQSLGQGLEFLIYFQGNSAPDKSGLPSDRFSAERTGGSVSTLTIQRTQQEDSAVYLCASSPNPGQRTDTQYFGPGTRLTVL.

Written as DNA, the CDR3 is TGTGCCAGCAGTTTACGAGGGGAGGATGAAAAACTGTTTTTT. Protein: CASSLRGEDEKLFF. The chain combines TRBV28 with TRBJ1-4, with a possible D match to TRBD1 (5 bases). Trimming took off 2 bases at V and 6 bases at J, with 10 bases between the two ends. CDR1 is MDHEN, CDR2 SYDVKM, per germline. This CDR3 is 14 amino acids long.

This clone was observed a handful of times. The gene calls are TRBV24-1 and TRBJ1-5; no clear D gene. Germline V gene lookup returns CDR1 KGHDR and CDR2 SFDVKD. The V end lost 10 bases, the J end lost 8 bases, and 11 bases lay between the germline ends. This CDR3 is 11 amino acids long. CDR3 in amino acids: CATPHAEPQHF. The CDR3, as DNA: TGTGCCACACCACATGCGGAGCCCCAGCATTTT.

The chain is built from TRBV29-1 and TRBJ2-2; 7 bases match TRBD2. CDR3 length: 14 residues. Germline CDR1 SQVTM, CDR2 ANQGSEA. J lost 6 bases, V lost 0 bases, and 4 bases had no gene match. Here the CDR3 DNA reads TGCAGCGTTGAAGATTTGCGGGGGTCCGGGGAGCTGTTTTTT. Translating gives CSVEDLRGSGELFF.